The clone carrying this T cell receptor beta chain came up many times. Antigen unknown. The data are from a study of neurological immune-mediated disorders. Points from the study as a whole: Falling below healthy controls, multiple sclerosis showed the least TCR clonal expansion, while HTLV-1-associated myelopathy showed the most.

Time point denoted: longitudinal time-point 2. Source material was 2 million unsorted PBMCs, stored at -80 °C in RNAlater. A single record per CDR3 protein comes from TCRdb applying MiXCR to the 5' RACE reads. The data show about 90,000 distinct CDR3 sequences, less than 15% seen once. Germline V gene lookup returns CDR1 SGHRS and CDR2 YFSETQ. CDR3 length equals 15 residues. Trimming took 0 bases from V and 1 from J, leaving 8 bases between them. The TCR originated in a female donor with HTLV-1-associated myelopathy (HAM/TSP). The sample taken for sequencing was PBMCs. J is TRBJ1-5 and V is TRBV5-1, with TRBD1 as a possible D gene (5 bases). CDR3 protein: CASSLAWGSNQPQHF. The CDR3 DNA reads TGCGCCAGCAGCTTGGCCTGGGGGAGCAATCAGCCCCAGCATTTT.